The 29 T cell receptor beta chains reported below all come from one sample, sequenced in a study of blood T cell repertoires in COVID-19. Sequencing was performed with immunoSEQ multiplex PCR; in TCRdb, only in-frame clones are kept and a portion is missing. There are almost 200,000 clones in the sample; about 85% occur only once, and about 0.91% lies in the top ten. The sample taken for sequencing was peripheral blood. The receptors shown here come from a man in his sixties with COVID-19, enrolled during active disease.

J is TRBJ1-1 and V is TRBV4-1, with 7 bases aligning to TRBD1. The CDR3 loop spans 15 amino acids. With 0 bases clipped from V and 0 bases from J, the junction kept 1 base outside the gene matches. Germline CDR1 and CDR2: MGHRA and YSYEKL. The CDR3: CASSQEGQMNTEAFF. The CDR3 coding sequence is TGCGCCAGCAGCCAAGAGGGACAGATGAACACTGAAGCTTTCTTT.

This clone occurred a few times. CDR3 sequence: CASTGLADTEAFF. CDR3 coding DNA: TGTGCCAGCACTGGACTAGCCGACACTGAAGCTTTCTTT. The chain employs TRBV25-1 and TRBJ1-1; unclear D gene. Germline CDR1 reads MGHDK; CDR2 reads SYGVNS. This CDR3 contains 13 residues. V was cut by 7 bases and J by 3 bases, with 12 bases left in between.

CDR3 coding DNA: TGTGCCTGGAGTCCCGACTACACTGAAGCTTTCTTT. Translating gives CAWSPDYTEAFF. This chain links TRBV30 with TRBJ1-1; D uncertain. The CDR3 is 12 residues long. From germline, CDR1 is GTSNPN and CDR2 SVGIG (reference sequence). The V end lost 2 bases, the J end lost 3 bases, and 7 bases lay between the germline ends.

The chain's CDR3 is CASRPPTGVSNQPQHF. The CDR3 DNA reads TGTGCCAGCAGACCGCCGACAGGGGTGAGCAATCAGCCCCAGCATTTT. The chain has TRBV28 and TRBJ1-5; the match to TRBD1 covers 8 bases. Germline loops: CDR1 MDHEN, CDR2 SYDVKM. The CDR3 is 16 residues long. V gave up 6 bases and J gave up 1 base; unmatched junction bases: 8. The complete variable domain, with remaining parts taken from reference TRBV28 and TRBJ1-5, reads DVKVTQSSRYLVKRTGEKVFLECVQDMDHENMFWYRQDPGLGLRLIYFSYDVKMKEKGDIPEGYSVSREKKERFSLILESASTNQTSMYLCASRPPTGVSNQPQHFGDGTRLSIL.

This clone was counted between two and nine times. The rearrangement links TRBV4-2 to TRBJ1-2; D is possibly TRBD1 (5 bases). The CDR3 has 15 amino acids. Trimming took 0 bases from V and 2 from J, leaving 10 bases between them. Germline V CDR1 and CDR2: LGHNA, YNFKEQ. CDR3 in amino acids: CASSQEVRANYGYTF. DNA of the CDR3: TGTGCCAGCAGCCAAGAAGTCAGGGCCAACTATGGCTACACCTTC.

The rearrangement joins TRBV6-5 to TRBJ1-1; a possible D gene is TRBD1 (5 bases). The CDR3 extends over 13 amino acids. Germline lookup yields CDR1 MNHEY and CDR2 SVGAGI. V lost 5 bases and J 7 bases, leaving 14 bases between the germline ends. The CDR3 DNA sequence: TGTGCCAGCAGTCCCGCCAGGGCTGTTGAAGCTTTCTTT. Translated: CASSPARAVEAFF.

The chain carries TRBV27 and TRBJ2-3; no clear D. V lost 0 bases, J lost 5 bases, and 3 bases lay in between. CDR3 length: 12 amino acids. Germline V gene sequence: CDR1 MNHEY, CDR2 SMNVEV (reference sequence). The CDR3 DNA is TGTGCCAGCAGTTTATCCGGAGATACGCAGTATTTT. This encodes CASSLSGDTQYF.

The chain employs TRBV10-1 and TRBJ2-1, with 11 positions matching TRBD2. CDR1 and CDR2 from the germline V gene are WNHNN and SYGVQD (reference sequence). V was pared by 5 bases and J by 10 bases, with 13 bases of the junction left unmatched. The CDR3 covers 16 residues. In DNA, the CDR3 is TGCGCCAGCAGTCCTCTGGGTAGCGGGAGGGCCCGGGAGCAGTTCTTC. Its protein product is CASSPLGSGRAREQFF.

In regard to this clone: Other nucleotide sequences in the sample specify the same CDR3. The chain uses TRBV5-1 and TRBJ1-2, with D unclear. Germline lookup yields CDR1 SGHRS and CDR2 YFSETQ. The CDR3 is 13 amino acids. The V end lost 0 bases, the J end lost 8 bases, and 11 bases lay between the germline ends. The CDR3 reads CASSLAGVRGYTF. In nucleotides, the CDR3 is TGCGCCAGCAGCTTGGCCGGGGTTAGGGGCTACACCTTC.

This clone was detected a few times. The chain joins TRBV4-2 to TRBJ1-3, with unresolved D. Germline CDR1 is LGHNA and CDR2 is YNFKEQ. V lost 1 base and J 0 bases, leaving 10 bases between the germline ends. The CDR3 extends over 16 amino acids. This CDR3 is CASSQAAIFSGNTIYF. The DNA for the CDR3 is TGTGCCAGCAGCCAAGCTGCTATCTTCTCTGGAAACACCATATATTTT.

The count of this clone is one. The rearrangement uses TRBV12-3 or TRBV12-4 and TRBJ2-2; D remains unclear. With 6 bases removed from V and 7 bases from J, the gap between germline ends came to 12 bases. The CDR3 is 13 amino acids. CDR3 nucleotide sequence: TGTGCCAGCAGCCGAACCCCCTACGGGGAGCTGTTTTTT. It is translated as CASSRTPYGELFF.

The sample holds one count of this clone. The chain's CDR3 is CSARRDRVNTEAFF. The DNA for the CDR3 is TGCAGCGCCCGCCGGGACAGGGTCAACACTGAAGCTTTCTTT. The gene calls are TRBV29-1 and TRBJ1-1; 9 bases match TRBD1. Per the germline V gene, CDR1 is SQVTM and CDR2 is ANQGSEA. The CDR3 has 14 amino acids. V shed 7 bases, J shed 2 bases, and the junction held 8 bases outside the gene matches.

The chain is built from TRBV6-6 and TRBJ1-1; 9 bases line up with TRBD1. Germline CDR1 and CDR2: MNHNY and SVGAGI (reference sequence). With V trimmed by 5 bases and J by 0 bases, 13 bases remained unmatched. CDR3 size: 18 residues. The CDR3 DNA sequence: TGTGCCAGCAGTCCCTTAACCGGGACAGGGATCATGAACACTGAAGCTTTCTTT. Translated: CASSPLTGTGIMNTEAFF.

The chain recombines TRBV7-9 with TRBJ2-1; 8 bases match TRBD2. CDR1 SEHNR and CDR2 FQNEAQ come from the germline V gene (reference sequence). V lost 5 bases to trimming and J lost 9 bases; unmatched junction nucleotides: 15. The CDR3 is made up of 16 amino acids. The CDR3: CASSPVGSGRLGEQFF. CDR3 coding DNA: TGTGCCAGCAGCCCCGTCGGAAGCGGGAGATTGGGTGAGCAGTTCTTC.

CDR3 sequence (DNA): TGTGCCAGCAGTTTGGCACCCACCTACGAGCAGTACTTC. It yields the protein CASSLAPTYEQYF. This chain links TRBV28 with TRBJ2-7; D not resolved. CDR1 and CDR2 from the germline V gene are MDHEN and SYDVKM. The CDR3 has 13 amino acids. With 3 bases removed from V and 2 bases from J, the gap between germline ends came to 8 bases.

The chain links TRBV19 to TRBJ1-2; 7 positions agree with TRBD1. CDR1 is LNHDA and CDR2 is SQIVND in the germline V gene (reference sequence). CDR3 size: 13 residues. The trim removed 3 bases at V and 5 bases at J, leaving 3 bases unmatched. The CDR3 region has the DNA TGTGCCAGTAGTATCGGACAGGCATATGGCTACACCTTC. It specifies CASSIGQAYGYTF.

The chain is built from TRBV27 and TRBJ1-1, with a possible D match to TRBD1 (6 bases). Germline CDR1 reads MNHEY; CDR2 reads SMNVEV (reference sequence). This CDR3 has 14 amino acids. V was cut by 3 bases and J by 8 bases, with 16 bases left in between. As DNA, the CDR3 is TGTGCCAGCAGTTTTATCGTTCCAGGGGCCGAAGCTTTCTTT. Its translation: CASSFIVPGAEAFF.

This chain links TRBV30 with TRBJ1-5; D is unclear. The CDR3 sequence is 15 residues long. Germline V gene lookup returns CDR1 GTSNPN and CDR2 SVGIG (reference sequence). V was cut by 0 bases and J by 1 base, with 10 bases left in between. In DNA form, the CDR3 reads TGTGCCTGGAGTGTGCAGGTTGGGAGCAATCAGCCCCAGCATTTT. It translates to CAWSVQVGSNQPQHF.

V usage is TRBV2 and J usage is TRBJ2-1; D uncertain. Trimming cost V 8 bases and J 9 bases, with 17 bases left between them. This CDR3 has 13 amino acids. Germline loops: CDR1 SNHLY, CDR2 FYNNEI. DNA of the CDR3: TGTGCCAGCTCGGAAGGAATAGCACGTGAGCAGTTCTTC. This codes for CASSEGIAREQFF.

The CDR3 DNA follows: TGCGCCAGCAGCCACCGCGGGGGGGGGACTGGGTCCCCCCCCTATGGCTACACCTTC. It codes for CASSHRGGGTGSPPYGYTF. The chain has TRBV4-3 and TRBJ1-2, with D maybe TRBD1 (5 bases). CDR1 is LGHNA, CDR2 YSLEER, per germline. This CDR3 has 19 residues. Trimming stripped 3 bases from V and 4 bases from J, with 27 bases between.

The chain joins TRBV7-2 to TRBJ1-2; D perhaps matches TRBD1 (5 bases). Germline CDR1 is SGHTA and CDR2 is FQGNSA. Trimming cost V 3 bases and J 4 bases, with 18 bases left between them. This CDR3 is 16 amino acids long. CDR3 residues: CASSLADRPFSYGYTF. CDR3 DNA: TGTGCCAGCAGCTTGGCTGACAGACCTTTCTCCTATGGCTACACCTTC.

This clone has more than one count but fewer than ten. The gene calls are TRBV7-6 and TRBJ1-3; possible D gene TRBD1, 5 bases. With 1 base removed from V and 0 bases from J, the gap between germline ends came to 7 bases. The CDR3 has 15 residues. CDR1 and CDR2 (germline): SGHVS, FNYEAQ. The DNA of the CDR3 is TGTGCCAGCAGCTTAGAGGGGTTCTCTGGAAACACCATATATTTT. This translates into CASSLEGFSGNTIYF.

This clone was counted only a few times. The chain carries TRBV4-2 and TRBJ1-2; D is unclear. V gave up 4 bases and J gave up 4 bases, with 16 bases separating them. CDR3 size: 15 residues. Germline V CDR1 and CDR2: LGHNA, YNFKEQ. The CDR3 nucleotides are TGTGCCAGCAGCCCCCCCACTGAGCTCCCCTATGGCTACACCTTC. This sequence encodes CASSPPTELPYGYTF.

The V and J genes are TRBV19 and TRBJ2-2; possibly TRBD2 for D (5 bases). Looked up from germline, CDR1 is LNHDA and CDR2 is SQIVND (reference sequence). The V end lost 1 base, the J end lost 4 bases, and 7 bases lay between the germline ends. CDR3 length: 14 amino acids. CDR3 in DNA: TGTGCCAGTAGTATAGTCGAGGGCACCGGGGAGCTGTTTTTT. Its protein product is CASSIVEGTGELFF.

This chain uses TRBV27 with TRBJ1-4; D is unresolved. CDR3 length: 15 residues. CDR1 and CDR2 (germline): MNHEY, SMNVEV (reference sequence). The V gene lost 0 bases and the J gene lost 5 bases, with 10 bases spanning the gap. Here the CDR3 reads CASSLSTRGNEKLFF. CDR3 DNA sequence: TGTGCCAGCAGTTTATCGACCCGGGGAAATGAAAAACTGTTTTTT.

The chain combines TRBV10-1 with TRBJ2-2, with D maybe TRBD1 (5 bases). V was shortened by 4 bases and J by 7 bases, with 10 bases between the two germline ends. The CDR3 has 13 amino acids. From germline, CDR1 is WNHNN and CDR2 SYGVQD (reference sequence). The DNA for the CDR3 is TGCGCCAGCAGTGTAGACAGTAACGGGGAGCTGTTTTTT. Translated: CASSVDSNGELFF.

CDR3: CASSSGQGPDTQYF. In DNA form, the CDR3 reads TGTGCCAGCAGCTCCGGACAGGGTCCAGATACGCAGTATTTT. The rearrangement joins TRBV7-3 to TRBJ2-3; 8 bases agree with TRBD1. This CDR3 is built from 14 residues. V was clipped by 4 bases and J by 4 bases; unmatched bases: 4. CDR1 is SGHTA, CDR2 FQGTGA, per germline.

V is TRBV12-5 and J is TRBJ1-1; D is uncertain. V lost 1 base and J lost 1, with 4 bases in between. This CDR3 comprises 13 residues. The germline V gene encodes CDR1 LGHNT and CDR2 FRNRAP. Here the CDR3 DNA reads TGTGCTAGTGGTTTGGACAGGAACACTGAAGCTTTCTTT. It is translated as CASGLDRNTEAFF.

The chain links TRBV30 to TRBJ1-6, with D maybe TRBD1 (5 bases). V was shortened by 2 bases and J by 7 bases, with 9 bases between the two germline ends. The CDR3 totals 13 residues. The germline V gene has CDR1 GTSNPN and CDR2 SVGIG (reference sequence). Here the CDR3 reads CAWSPGNNSPLHF. Here the CDR3 DNA reads TGTGCCTGGAGTCCAGGGAACAATTCACCCCTCCACTTT. Full variable domain (rest looked up from reference TRBV30 and TRBJ1-6): SQTIHQWPATLVQPVGSPLSLECTVEGTSNPNLYWYRQAAGRGLQLLFYSVGIGQISSEVPQNLSASRPQDRQFILSSKKLLLSDSGFYLCAWSPGNNSPLHFGNGTRLTVT.